This entry is about one T cell receptor (beta chain). Preparation of the TCRbeta library involved a method that used unique molecular identifiers. TCRdb reprocessed the PCR reads with MiXCR, giving one entry per CDR3 protein. Of some 350,000 distinct CDR3 sequences detected, 10% appear once; the ten largest clones hold 2.4%. The CDR3 runs 13 residues. The germline gives CDR1 MNHEY, CDR2 SVGEGT. Trimming cost V 3 bases and J 10 bases, with 13 bases left between them. The data are from a study of T-cell reconstitution after alpha-beta-depleted transplantation in children. The sequence was obtained from a human donor who donated a stem cell graft to a child with acute lymphoblastic leukemia. Sample: PBMCs from the stem cell graft donor, taken from the stem cell graft. The gene calls are TRBV6-2 or TRBV6-3 and TRBJ2-1; D remains ambiguous. The chain's CDR3 is CASSYNLGGEQFF. The DNA for the CDR3 is TGTGCCAGCAGTTATAATCTCGGTGGGGAGCAGTTCTTC.